These 6 T cell receptor beta chains came from one sample sequenced in a study of Graves' ophthalmopathy and Graves' hyperthyroidism. RNA transcripts yielded amplified TCR beta CDR3 regions. HTBI primers were employed in first-round RT-PCR, then a second-round multiplex PCR followed. One entry per CDR3 protein, called by TCRdb with MiXCR from the multiplex PCR reads. The sample records hundreds of thousands of distinct CDR3 sequences, 21% being singletons. Sequenced sample: peripheral blood. These receptors were obtained from a woman aged 18-30 years with stable Graves' hyperthyroidism.

This clonotype was detected a few times. The chain combines TRBV10-3 with TRBJ2-5, with D possibly TRBD2 on 5 matching bases. V lost 0 bases, J lost 4 bases, and 9 bases lay in between. From germline, CDR1 is ENHRY and CDR2 SYGVKD. The CDR3 is 14 amino acids. CDR3 amino acids: CAISESGEGETQYF. DNA of the CDR3: TGTGCCATCAGTGAGTCCGGCGAGGGAGAGACCCAGTACTTC.

This clonotype was detected ten times or more. This CDR3 reads CASSLSAFSGTEAFF. CDR3 sequence (DNA): TGTGCCAGCAGTCTCTCGGCGTTCTCTGGGACTGAAGCTTTCTTT. The chain combines TRBV6-4 with TRBJ1-1; no clear D gene. This CDR3 has 15 amino acids. Trimming pared 5 bases from V and 5 bases from J, leaving 18 bases between. Germline V gene sequence: CDR1 MRHNA, CDR2 SNTAGT.

This clonotype was counted at least ten times. DNA for the CDR3: TGCAGTGCTAAACCTGACTTGCCTAAACAGGAGACCCAGTACTTC. This translates into CSAKPDLPKQETQYF. This chain uses TRBV20-1 with TRBJ2-5; D is uncertain. This CDR3 is 15 amino acids long. Trimming removed 4 bases at V and 5 bases at J, with 20 bases between. The germline gives CDR1 DFQATT, CDR2 SNEGSKA (reference sequence).

The genes are TRBV7-8 and TRBJ1-2, with D unclear. Deletions cut 4 bases from V and 0 bases from J, with 9 bases between. This CDR3 comprises 14 residues. Germline CDR1 reads SGHVS; CDR2 reads FQNEAQ. CDR3 in amino acids: CASSSAGPNYGYTF. Written as DNA, the CDR3 is TGTGCCAGCAGCTCCGCGGGTCCTAACTATGGCTACACCTTC.

This clonotype was counted at least ten times. The chain employs TRBV20-1 and TRBJ2-5, with 8 bases aligning to TRBD2. CDR3 length: 13 amino acids. CDR1 is DFQATT, CDR2 SNEGSKA, per germline (reference sequence). The J segment lost 5 bases and the V segment lost 6 bases, leaving 8 bases of the junction unmatched. CDR3 sequence reads: CSATPGGAETQYF. CDR3 in DNA: TGCAGTGCCACCCCGGGGGGGGCTGAGACCCAGTACTTC.

This rearrangement joins TRBV11-2 to TRBJ2-3; 8 bases align to TRBD2. The CDR3 runs 15 residues. The germline V gene has CDR1 SGHAT and CDR2 FQNNGV. The junction had 8 bases not matched to a gene; V was cut back by 2 bases and J by 7 bases. The CDR3 protein is CASSLRAGVMNTQYF. CDR3 nucleotide sequence: TGTGCCAGCAGCTTACGAGCGGGAGTTATGAATACGCAGTATTTT.